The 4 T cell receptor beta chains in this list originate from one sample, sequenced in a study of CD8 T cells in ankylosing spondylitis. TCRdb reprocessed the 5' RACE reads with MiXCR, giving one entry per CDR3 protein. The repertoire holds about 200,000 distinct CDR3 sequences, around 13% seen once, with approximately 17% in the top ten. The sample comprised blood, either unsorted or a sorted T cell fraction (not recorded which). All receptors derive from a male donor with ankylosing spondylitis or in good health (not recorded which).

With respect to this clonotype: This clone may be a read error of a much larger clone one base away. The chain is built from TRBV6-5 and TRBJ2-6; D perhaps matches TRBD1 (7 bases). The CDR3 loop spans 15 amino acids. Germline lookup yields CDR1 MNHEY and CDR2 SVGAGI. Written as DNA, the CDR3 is TGTGCCAGCAGTATACAGGGGACTGGGGTCAACGTCCTGACTTTC. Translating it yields CASSIQGTGVNVLTF.

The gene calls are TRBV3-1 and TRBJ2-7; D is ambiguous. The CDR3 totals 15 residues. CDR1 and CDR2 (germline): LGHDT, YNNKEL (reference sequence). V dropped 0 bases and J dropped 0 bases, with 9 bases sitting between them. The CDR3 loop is CASSQDSTSSYEQYF. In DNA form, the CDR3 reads TGTGCCAGCAGCCAAGATTCTACGAGCTCCTACGAGCAGTACTTC.

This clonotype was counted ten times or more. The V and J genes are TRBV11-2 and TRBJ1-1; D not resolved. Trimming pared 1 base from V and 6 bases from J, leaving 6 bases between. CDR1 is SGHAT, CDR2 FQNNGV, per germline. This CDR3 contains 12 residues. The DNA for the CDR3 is TGTGCCAGCAGCTTAGGGATGCCTGAAGCTTTCTTT. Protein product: CASSLGMPEAFF.

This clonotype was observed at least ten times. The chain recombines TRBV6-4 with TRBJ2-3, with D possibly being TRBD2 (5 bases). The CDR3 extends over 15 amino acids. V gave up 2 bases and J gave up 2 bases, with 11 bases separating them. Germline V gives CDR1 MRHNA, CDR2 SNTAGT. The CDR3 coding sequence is TGTGCCAGCAGTGACAATCCGGGGTCCACAGATACGCAGTATTTT. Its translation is CASSDNPGSTDTQYF.